This TCR beta chain was found in a study of blood T cell repertoires in COVID-19. For the study at large: Donors in the United States, Italy and Spain gave samples during acute or convalescent COVID-19. PBMCs, B-cell-depleted T cells, or T cells provided the cDNA or gDNA that made up the material.

This CDR3 has 15 amino acids. Germline values: CDR1 KGHSH, CDR2 LQKENI. V was pared by 3 bases and J by 7 bases, with 5 bases of the junction left unmatched. As processed by the authors: Using reference gene primer amplification, nucleated cell counts were estimated. Method: immunoSEQ multiplex PCR; TCRdb's copy keeps in-frame clones and lacks some. V and J calls and clone size are given by that table; D and trimming were obtained from the DNA. The sample includes about 84,000 clones, 83% of them seen just once. The sequence was collected from a woman of 80 years or more with acute or convalescent COVID-19. Sequencing was done on a sample of peripheral blood. J is TRBJ1-6 and V is TRBV18, with 8 bases lining up with TRBD1. In DNA form, the CDR3 reads TGTGCCAGCTCACCGGACAGGGTGAGCAATTCACCCCTCCACTTT. Translation: CASSPDRVSNSPLHF.